One T cell receptor (beta chain) is described in this entry. In the 2 weeks before study entry, exposed participants met a COVID-19 case, which was PCR-confirmed or clinician-diagnosed. Assay: immunoSEQ multiplex PCR; the TCRdb copy retains only in-frame clones and omits some. Of 350,000 to 500,000 clones in the sample, around nine tenths were seen once. This entry belongs to a study of blood T cell repertoires in COVID-19. Study as a whole: From the United States, Italy and Spain came samples of acute and convalescent COVID-19. Sources were T cells, B-cell-depleted T cells, or PBMCs; the material itself was cDNA or gDNA.

V lost 1 base to trimming and J lost 8 bases, with 9 bases between them. The CDR3 is 12 amino acids. Germline V gene sequence: CDR1 SGHKS, CDR2 YYEKEE (reference sequence). The chain recombines TRBV5-5 with TRBJ1-2; D gene ambiguous. The clonotype comes from a woman younger than 30 who had been exposed to COVID-19. The sequenced sample was PBMCs or T cells enriched from blood (not recorded which). DNA for the CDR3: TGTGCCAGCAGCTTGTGGCAAAACGGCTACACCTTC. It yields the protein CASSLWQNGYTF.